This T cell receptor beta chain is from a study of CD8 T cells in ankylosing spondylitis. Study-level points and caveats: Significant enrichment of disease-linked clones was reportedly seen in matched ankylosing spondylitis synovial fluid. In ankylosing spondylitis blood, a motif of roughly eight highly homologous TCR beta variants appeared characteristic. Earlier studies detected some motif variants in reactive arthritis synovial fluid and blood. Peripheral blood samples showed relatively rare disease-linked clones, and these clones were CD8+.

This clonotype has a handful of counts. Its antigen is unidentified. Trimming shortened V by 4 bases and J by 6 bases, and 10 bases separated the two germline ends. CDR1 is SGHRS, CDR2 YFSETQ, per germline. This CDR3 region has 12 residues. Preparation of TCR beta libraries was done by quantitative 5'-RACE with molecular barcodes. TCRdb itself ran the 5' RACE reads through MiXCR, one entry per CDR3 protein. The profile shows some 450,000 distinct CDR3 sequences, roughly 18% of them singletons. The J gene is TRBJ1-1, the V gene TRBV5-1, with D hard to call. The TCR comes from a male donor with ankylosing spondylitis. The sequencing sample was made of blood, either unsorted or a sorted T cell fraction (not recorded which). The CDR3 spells CASSHERAEAFF. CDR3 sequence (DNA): TGCGCCAGCAGCCACGAACGCGCTGAAGCTTTCTTT.